These 6 T cell receptor beta chains originate from one sample sequenced in a study of T cells in Graves' hyperthyroidism and ophthalmopathy. The CDR3 regions of TCR beta were amplified from RNA transcripts. First-round RT-PCR targeting the TCR CDR3 was performed with the HTBI primer set. TCRdb passed the multiplex PCR reads through MiXCR, listing each CDR3 protein once. The data hold 300,000 to 450,000 distinct CDR3 sequences, with roughly 15% observed a single time. The sample consisted of blood. These receptors all stem from a woman aged 25 to 39 with Graves' ophthalmopathy.

This clonotype has a count of ten or more. The genes are TRBV11-2 and TRBJ2-5; D remains ambiguous. The germline V gene encodes CDR1 SGHAT and CDR2 FQNNGV. This CDR3 has 12 amino acids. The V end lost 1 base, the J end lost 4 bases, and 4 bases lay between the germline ends. In nucleotides, the CDR3 is TGTGCCAGCAGCTTAGGATCAGAGACCCAGTACTTC. Translation gives CASSLGSETQYF.

There are many counts of this clonotype. The genes are TRBV18 and TRBJ1-3, with D unclear. The CDR3 length is 16 residues. The V and J ends lost 3 bases and 4 bases respectively, with 16 bases between them. Germline CDR1 and CDR2: KGHSH and LQKENI. CDR3 bases: TGTGCCAGCTCACCTCAGACCCTCATAGCGGGAAACACCATATATTTT. This gives the protein CASSPQTLIAGNTIYF.

The chain uses TRBV11-3 and TRBJ2-3; D not resolved. CDR3 size: 14 residues. V shed 2 bases and J shed 3 bases, with 9 bases lying between them. CDR1 and CDR2 (germline): SGHNT, YENEEA. CDR3 DNA sequence: TGTGCCAGCAGCTTACAGGCCGATACAGATACGCAGTATTTT. It codes for CASSLQADTDTQYF.

The chain is built from TRBV15 and TRBJ1-2, with a tentative D call TRBD1 (6 bases). Between the trimmed V and J ends, which lost 2 bases and 6 bases, there was a span of 13 bases. This CDR3 is 14 amino acids long. Germline assignment: CDR1 LNHNV and CDR2 YYDKDF (reference sequence). The CDR3 DNA reads as TGTGCCACCAGCAGACCCGGGACACCGAATGGCTACACCTTC. Protein: CATSRPGTPNGYTF. Full variable domain (missing parts from reference TRBV15 and TRBJ1-2): DAMVIQNPRYQVTQFGKPVTLSCSQTLNHNVMYWYQQKSSQAPKLLFHYYDKDFNNEADTPDNFQSRRPNTSFCFLDIRSPGLGDTAMYLCATSRPGTPNGYTFGSGTRLTVV.

This clonotype was detected only a few times. The chain couples TRBV12-5 to TRBJ1-6; no clear D gene. Trimming stripped 5 bases from V and 9 bases from J, with 11 bases between. The CDR3 runs to 13 residues. Germline assignment: CDR1 LGHNT and CDR2 FRNRAP. CDR3 residues: CASGLRLGSPLHF. The CDR3, as DNA: TGTGCTAGTGGTCTACGACTGGGTTCACCCCTCCACTTT. The complete variable domain, with remaining parts taken from reference TRBV12-5 and TRBJ1-6, reads DARVTQTPRHKVTEMGQEVTMRCQPILGHNTVFWYRQTMMQGLELLAYFRNRAPLDDSGMPKDRFSAEMPDATLATLKIQPSEPRDSAVYFCASGLRLGSPLHFGNGTRLTVT.

This clonotype is a singleton in its sample. A much larger clone differs from this one at a single base, so this may be a read error. V gene TRBV12-5 combines with J gene TRBJ1-3; 10 bases agree with TRBD1. The V segment lost 4 bases and the J segment 0 bases; nucleotides outside the gene matches: 15. CDR1 is LGHNT and CDR2 is FRNRAP in the germline V gene. The CDR3 runs to 20 residues. Written as DNA, the CDR3 is TGTGCTAGTGGTTCAGAGACAGGGGGCTATCCGGGGAACTCTGGAAACACCATATATTTT. The encoded protein is CASGSETGGYPGNSGNTIYF.